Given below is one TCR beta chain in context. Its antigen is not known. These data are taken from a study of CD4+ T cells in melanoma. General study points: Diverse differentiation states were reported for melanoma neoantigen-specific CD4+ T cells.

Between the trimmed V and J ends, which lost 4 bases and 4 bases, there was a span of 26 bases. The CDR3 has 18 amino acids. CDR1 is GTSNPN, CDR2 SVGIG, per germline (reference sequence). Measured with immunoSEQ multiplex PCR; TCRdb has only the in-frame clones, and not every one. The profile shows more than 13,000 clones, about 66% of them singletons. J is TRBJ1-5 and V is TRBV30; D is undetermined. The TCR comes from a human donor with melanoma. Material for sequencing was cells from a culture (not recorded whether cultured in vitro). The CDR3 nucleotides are TGTGCCTGGACCGGAACCATAGCAATCAGCCCCATGAATCAGCCCCAGCATTTT. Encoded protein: CAWTGTIAISPMNQPQHF.